Sequencing of this T cell receptor (beta chain) was carried out in a study of blood T cell repertoires in COVID-19. The wider study: T cells, B-cell-depleted T cells, or PBMCs provided the cDNA or gDNA that served as material.

In the authors' methods: Amplification of reference gene primers was used by the study to estimate nucleated cell counts. Clones were sequenced by immunoSEQ multiplex PCR, and TCRdb holds only the in-frame ones, with some missing. D and trimming were read from the DNA, whereas the V and J calls and clone size are those reported in that table. The repertoire holds roughly 200,000 clones, with around 88% as singletons. V shed 0 bases, J shed 2 bases, and the junction held 5 bases outside the gene matches. The CDR3 covers 16 residues. CDR1 LGHDT and CDR2 YNNKEL come from the germline V gene (reference sequence).

The receptor's source is a man aged 40-55 years with active or convalescent COVID-19. The rearrangement links TRBV3-1 (or the pseudogene TRBV3-2) to TRBJ2-7; 9 bases agree with TRBD2. Input material: peripheral blood. CDR3 in amino acids: CASSQEGAGGTYEQYF. CDR3 sequence (DNA): TGTGCCAGCAGCCAAGAGGGAGCGGGGGGCACCTACGAGCAGTACTTC.